The 3 T cell receptor beta chains presented below share a single source sample, sequenced in a study of blood T cells in healthy people across ages. It was with a sample-barcoded 5' primer and a J-beta primer mix that a second PCR of roughly 7 to 12 cycles was run. MiXCR, run by TCRdb on the 5' RACE reads, gives a single entry per CDR3 protein. The sample lists some 1.7 million distinct CDR3 sequences; 28% were seen once. Material for sequencing was blood. The receptors originated from a woman in her thirties in good health.

This clonotype was observed a few times. The V and J genes are TRBV20-1 and TRBJ2-2; TRBD1 matches at 8 bases. Germline CDR1 DFQATT, CDR2 SNEGSKA (reference sequence). The trim removed 3 bases at V and 6 bases at J, leaving 3 bases unmatched. CDR3 size: 13 residues. CDR3 in DNA: TGCAGTGCTAGGGGCAGGGGGCCCGGGGAGCTGTTTTTT. Protein: CSARGRGPGELFF.

This chain connects TRBV29-1 to TRBJ2-5; tentatively, D is TRBD1 or TRBD2 (5 bases each). The J call could be wrong; TRBJ2-7 is a better fit for the DNA end. Germline CDR1 SQVTM, CDR2 ANQGSEA. The CDR3 covers 13 residues. For the CDR3, the DNA is TGCAGCGTGGAGAGGGACGGCCCCTACGAGCAGTACTTC. Amino acid sequence: CSVERDGPYEQYF.

On this clonotype itself: A read error may explain this, as a much larger clone is one base away. The chain joins TRBV5-1 to TRBJ2-1, with TRBD1 identical over 7 bases. The CDR3 runs to 15 residues. CDR1 and CDR2 from the germline V gene are SGHRS and YFSETQ. The CDR3 sequence is CAGSLGQFSYNEQFF. The CDR3 coding sequence is TGCGCCGGCAGCTTGGGACAGTTCTCCTACAATGAGCAGTTCTTC.